The clone carrying this T cell receptor (beta chain) appeared many times. The sample comes from a study of T-cell reconstitution after alpha-beta-depleted transplantation in children. Unique molecular identifiers were used in preparing the TCRbeta library. TCRdb fed the PCR reads into MiXCR, producing one record per CDR3 protein. The sample contains 300,000 to 400,000 distinct CDR3 sequences, 10% to 15% of which appear only once. The CDR3 covers 15 residues. The germline V gene encodes CDR1 SGHRS and CDR2 YFSETQ. Trimming took 1 base from V and 2 from J, leaving 9 bases between them. The chain carries TRBV5-1 and TRBJ2-2; weak D call: TRBD1 (6 bases). The sequenced sample was PBMCs, obtained from the stem cell graft. This receptor was identified in a human donor who donated a stem cell graft to a child with Fanconi anemia. CDR3 in DNA: TGCGCCAGCAGCTTGCAGGGGAGAAACACCGGGGAGCTGTTTTTT. Protein sequence: CASSLQGRNTGELFF.